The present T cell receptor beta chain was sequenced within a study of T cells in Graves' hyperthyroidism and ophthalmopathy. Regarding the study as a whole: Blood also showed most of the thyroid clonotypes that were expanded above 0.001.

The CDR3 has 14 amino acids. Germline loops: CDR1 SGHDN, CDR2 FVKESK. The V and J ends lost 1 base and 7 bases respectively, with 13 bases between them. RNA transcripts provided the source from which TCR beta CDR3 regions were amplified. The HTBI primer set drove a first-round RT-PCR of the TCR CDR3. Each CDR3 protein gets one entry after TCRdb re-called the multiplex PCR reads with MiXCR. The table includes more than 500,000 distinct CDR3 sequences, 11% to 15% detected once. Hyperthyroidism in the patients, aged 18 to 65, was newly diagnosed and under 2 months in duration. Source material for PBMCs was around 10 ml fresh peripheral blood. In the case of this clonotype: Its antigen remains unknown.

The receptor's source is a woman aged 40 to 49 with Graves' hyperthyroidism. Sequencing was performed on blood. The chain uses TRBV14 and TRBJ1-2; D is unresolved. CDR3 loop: CASSQGWREAGYTF. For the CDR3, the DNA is TGTGCCAGCAGCCAAGGCTGGAGGGAAGCTGGCTACACCTTC.